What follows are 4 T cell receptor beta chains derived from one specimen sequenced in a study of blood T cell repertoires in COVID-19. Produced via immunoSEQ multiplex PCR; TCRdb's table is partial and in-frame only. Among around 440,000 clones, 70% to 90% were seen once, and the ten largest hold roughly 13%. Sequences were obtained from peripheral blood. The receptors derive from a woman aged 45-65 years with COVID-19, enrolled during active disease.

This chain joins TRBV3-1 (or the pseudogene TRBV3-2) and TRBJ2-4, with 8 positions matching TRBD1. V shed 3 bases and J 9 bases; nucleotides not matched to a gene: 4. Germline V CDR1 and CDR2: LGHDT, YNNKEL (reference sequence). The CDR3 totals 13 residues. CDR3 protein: CASSQGQEGIQYF. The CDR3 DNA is TGTGCCAGCAGCCAGGGACAGGAGGGCATTCAGTACTTC.

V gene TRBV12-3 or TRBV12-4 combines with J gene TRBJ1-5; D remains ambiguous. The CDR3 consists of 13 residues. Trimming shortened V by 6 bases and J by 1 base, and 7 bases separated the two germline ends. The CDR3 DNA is TGTGCCAGCAGCCAGGAAAGCAATCAGCCCCAGCATTTT. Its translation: CASSQESNQPQHF.

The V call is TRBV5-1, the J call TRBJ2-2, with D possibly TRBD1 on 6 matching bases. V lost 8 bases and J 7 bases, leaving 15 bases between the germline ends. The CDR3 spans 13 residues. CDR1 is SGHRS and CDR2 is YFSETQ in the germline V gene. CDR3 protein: CASNSRGSGELFF. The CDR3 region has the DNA TGCGCCAGTAATAGCAGGGGCAGCGGGGAGCTGTTTTTT.

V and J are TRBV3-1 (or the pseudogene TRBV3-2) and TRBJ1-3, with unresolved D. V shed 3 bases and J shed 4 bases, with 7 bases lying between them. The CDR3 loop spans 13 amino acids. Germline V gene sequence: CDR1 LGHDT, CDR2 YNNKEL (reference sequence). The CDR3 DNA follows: TGTGCCAGCAGCCAGGGCGGGGGAAACACCATATATTTT. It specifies CASSQGGGNTIYF.